Listed below are T cell receptor beta chains from one sample, sequenced in a study of cytomegalovirus exposure and HLA in healthy donors. TCRdb's table, derived via immunoSEQ multiplex PCR, lists solely in-frame clones and lacks some. This table has some 51,000 clones, 65% to 85% appearing once. Specimen: PBMCs. These receptors were obtained from a female donor in good health and CMV-seronegative. The CDR3 runs from the conserved cysteine through the conserved F or W. D genes are given only for firm matches. A row's size may be missing; if present it is once, few, many or a size class.

TRBD1	.	TRBJ1-4	TRBV19	CASSSRTGSTTNEKLFF	TGTGCCAGTAGTTCCAGGACAGGTTCTACAACTAATGAAAAACTGTTTTTT
.	.	TRBJ1-2	TRBV13	CASSLGSSGYGYTF	TGTGCCAGCAGCTTAGGATCCAGCGGGTATGGCTACACCTTC
.	.	TRBJ1-5	TRBV5-6	CASSFNPNQPQHF	TGTGCCAGCAGCTTTAATCCGAATCAGCCCCAGCATTTT
.	once	TRBJ2-3	TRBV9	CASSPSGKPYTDTQYF	TGTGCCAGCAGCCCCTCAGGGAAACCCTACACAGATACGCAGTATTTT
.	few	TRBJ1-1	TRBV6-6	CASSSRGNTEAFF	TGTGCCAGCAGCTCCCGAGGGAACACTGAAGCTTTCTTT
.	.	TRBJ1-4	TRBV4-1	CASDPAAGGEKLFF	TGCGCCAGCGACCCGGCGGCGGGAGGCGAAAAACTGTTTTTT
.	.	TRBJ2-7	TRBV30	CAWSADSDSYEQYF	TGTGCCTGGAGTGCGGACAGCGACTCCTACGAGCAGTACTTC
TRBD1	.	TRBJ1-6	TRBV30	CAWRGQGYSPLHF	TGTGCCTGGAGGGGACAGGGTTATTCACCCCTCCACTTT
TRBD1	.	TRBJ2-6	TRBV9	CASSVGGQGSGANVLTF	TGTGCCAGCAGCGTGGGGGGACAGGGATCTGGGGCCAACGTCCTGACTTTC
TRBD2	.	TRBJ2-2	TRBV7-3	CASSPGGSNTGELFF	TGTGCCAGCAGCCCCGGGGGGTCGAACACCGGGGAGCTGTTTTTT
TRBD2	once	TRBJ2-7	TRBV9	CASSDGSGSYEQYF	TGTGCCAGCAGCGACGGTAGCGGGAGCTACGAGCAGTACTTC
.	few	TRBJ2-3	TRBV7-9	CASSSWTVSADTQYF	TGTGCCAGCAGCTCGTGGACAGTATCTGCAGATACGCAGTATTTT